The rows below give T cell receptor beta chains drawn from one sample of a study of T-cell reconstitution after alpha-beta-depleted transplantation in children. TCRdb passed the PCR reads through MiXCR, listing each CDR3 protein once. This table holds approximately 85,000 distinct CDR3 sequences, around 16% found once. Sequencing was performed on PBMCs, mostly from graft donor cells, taken 180 days after TCRalphabeta/CD19-depleted stem cell transplant. Every receptor here comes from a male patient aged 2-9 years who had a stem cell transplant for acute lymphoblastic leukemia, so the T cells may come from the graft donor. The CDR3 runs from the conserved cysteine through the conserved F or W. A D gene is named only where the DNA matches it firmly. Clone size is not always given. Where it is, it says once, few, many or a class for expanded clones.

J: TRBJ2-7
D: TRBD1
size: NA
V: TRBV29-1
length: 13
CDR3: CSVTWTGPHEQYF
DNA: TGCAGCGTGACTTGGACAGGGCCCCACGAGCAGTACTTC

J: TRBJ2-5
D: NA
size: few
V: TRBV15
length: 19
CDR3: CATSREGVSARGRKETQYF
DNA: TGTGCCACCAGCAGAGAAGGTGTTTCGGCCAGGGGCCGAAAAGAGACCCAGTACTTC

J: TRBJ1-2
D: TRBD1
size: NA
V: TRBV12-3/TRBV12-4
length: 15
CDR3: CASSAGQAYNYGYTF
DNA: TGTGCCAGCAGCGCGGGACAGGCATATAACTATGGCTACACCTTC

J: TRBJ2-7
D: TRBD2
size: few
V: TRBV10-3
length: 17
CDR3: CAISESVGLAGTYEQYF
DNA: TGTGCCATCAGTGAGTCGGTGGGACTAGCGGGTACCTACGAGCAGTACTTC

J: TRBJ2-7
D: TRBD1
size: NA
V: TRBV12-3/TRBV12-4
length: 15
CDR3: CASSTNPQGIYEQYF
DNA: TGTGCCAGCAGTACTAACCCACAGGGGATCTACGAGCAGTACTTC

J: TRBJ1-1
D: NA
size: few
V: TRBV7-9
length: 12
CDR3: CASSRMNTEAFF
DNA: TGTGCCAGCAGCAGGATGAACACTGAAGCTTTCTTT

J: TRBJ2-7
D: TRBD1
size: NA
V: TRBV6-1
length: 14
CDR3: CASSPSRGRLEQYF
DNA: TGTGCCAGCAGTCCCAGCAGGGGGCGGCTCGAGCAGTACTTC

J: TRBJ1-2
D: NA
size: NA
V: TRBV7-2
length: 13
CDR3: CASSLDSVGGYTF
DNA: TGTGCCAGCAGCCTGGACAGCGTCGGGGGCTACACCTTC

J: TRBJ2-7
D: TRBD1
size: few
V: TRBV20-1
length: 13
CDR3: CSALGQGTYEQYF
DNA: TGCAGTGCCCTGGGACAGGGTACCTACGAGCAGTACTTC

J: TRBJ2-2
D: TRBD1
size: NA
V: TRBV5-1
length: 14
CDR3: CASSQGQGTGELFF
DNA: TGCGCCAGCAGCCAGGGACAGGGGACCGGGGAGCTGTTTTTT

J: TRBJ1-5
D: NA
size: NA
V: TRBV7-2
length: 15
CDR3: CASSLGQGTNQPQHF
DNA: TGTGCCAGCAGCTTAGGGCAGGGGACCAATCAGCCCCAGCATTTT

J: TRBJ2-7
D: NA
size: NA
V: TRBV2
length: 15
CDR3: CASSEGILQGGEQYF
DNA: TGTGCCAGCAGTGAAGGGATACTACAGGGTGGCGAGCAGTACTTC

J: TRBJ2-5
D: NA
size: NA
V: TRBV5-1
length: 14
CDR3: CASSLFSPQETQYF
DNA: TGCGCCAGCAGCTTGTTTAGTCCGCAAGAGACCCAGTACTTC

J: TRBJ2-5
D: NA
size: few
V: TRBV29-1
length: 14
CDR3: CSVGEDTLGETQYF
DNA: TGCAGCGTTGGAGAGGACACCCTCGGGGAGACCCAGTACTTC

J: TRBJ1-2
D: NA
size: few
V: TRBV7-2
length: 15
CDR3: CASSLGTDVDYGYTF
DNA: TGTGCCAGCAGCTTAGGGACGGACGTTGACTATGGCTACACCTTC

J: TRBJ1-4
D: NA
size: few
V: TRBV12-3/TRBV12-4
length: 14
CDR3: CASSSWGETEKLFF
DNA: TGTGCCAGCAGTTCATGGGGTGAGACTGAAAAACTGTTTTTT

J: TRBJ1-3
D: TRBD1
size: NA
V: TRBV3-1
length: 16
CDR3: CASSRPGRTGGNTIYF
DNA: TGTGCCAGCAGCCGACCCGGGAGGACAGGAGGAAACACCATATATTTT

J: TRBJ2-6
D: NA
size: NA
V: TRBV27
length: 19
CDR3: CASSRIQTQHLSGANVLTF
DNA: TGTGCCAGCAGCCGTATTCAGACACAACATTTGTCTGGGGCCAACGTCCTGACTTTC

J: TRBJ2-1
D: NA
size: few
V: TRBV9
length: 18
CDR3: CASSVDPLAGGLVNEQFF
DNA: TGTGCCAGCAGCGTAGACCCACTAGCAGGGGGTTTAGTAAATGAGCAGTTCTTC

J: TRBJ1-5
D: NA
size: many
V: TRBV10-3
length: 15
CDR3: CAISEGQRSNQPQHF
DNA: TGTGCCATCAGTGAAGGACAGCGCAGCAATCAGCCCCAGCATTTT

J: TRBJ2-1
D: NA
size: NA
V: TRBV7-8
length: 12
CDR3: CASSEQGGGQFF
DNA: TGTGCCAGCAGCGAACAGGGAGGGGGGCAGTTCTTC

J: TRBJ2-1
D: TRBD2
size: few
V: TRBV2
length: 15
CDR3: CASTYGLAGYNEQFF
DNA: TGTGCCAGCACCTATGGACTAGCGGGATACAATGAGCAGTTCTTC

J: TRBJ2-1
D: TRBD2
size: few
V: TRBV7-8
length: 16
CDR3: CASSLVYRGGYNEQFF
DNA: TGTGCCAGCAGCTTAGTCTATCGGGGGGGTTACAATGAGCAGTTCTTC

J: TRBJ2-3
D: NA
size: NA
V: TRBV18
length: 15
CDR3: CASSPPSGRTETQYF
DNA: TGTGCCAGCTCCCCGCCGTCAGGGCGCACAGAAACGCAGTATTTT

J: TRBJ2-2
D: TRBD2
size: few
V: TRBV6-2/TRBV6-3
length: 20
CDR3: CASSSVPGLAGAANTGELFF
DNA: TGTGCCAGCAGTTCCGTACCGGGACTAGCGGGGGCCGCGAACACCGGGGAGCTGTTTTTT

J: TRBJ1-2
D: NA
size: NA
V: TRBV6-6
length: 11
CDR3: CASSYSKGYTF
DNA: TGTGCCAGCAGTTACTCGAAGGGCTACACCTTC

J: TRBJ1-2
D: TRBD1
size: many
V: TRBV7-2
length: 14
CDR3: CASSLDQGVLGYTF
DNA: TGTGCCAGCAGCTTAGATCAGGGGGTCTTGGGCTACACCTTC

J: TRBJ2-2
D: TRBD2
size: NA
V: TRBV4-3
length: 16
CDR3: CASSQGTSGGTGELFF
DNA: TGCGCCAGCAGCCAGGGGACTAGCGGGGGCACCGGGGAGCTGTTTTTT

J: TRBJ2-2
D: TRBD2
size: few
V: TRBV10-1
length: 17
CDR3: CASSNGTSGANTGELFF
DNA: TGCGCCAGCAGTAATGGGACTAGCGGGGCTAACACCGGGGAGCTGTTTTTT

J: TRBJ2-3
D: NA
size: NA
V: TRBV12-3/TRBV12-4
length: 13
CDR3: CASSWTGTDTQYF
DNA: TGTGCCAGCAGTTGGACTGGCACAGATACGCAGTATTTT

J: TRBJ1-2
D: NA
size: NA
V: TRBV5-1
length: 16
CDR3: CASSLAETLATHGYTF
DNA: TGCGCCAGCAGCTTGGCGGAAACGCTAGCAACCCATGGCTACACCTTC

J: TRBJ2-3
D: NA
size: once
V: TRBV12-3/TRBV12-4
length: 13
CDR3: CASSLGRTDTQYF
DNA: TGTGCCAGCAGTTTAGGGCGTACAGATACGCAGTATTTT

J: TRBJ1-2
D: NA
size: few
V: TRBV18
length: 12
CDR3: CASSPNNYGYTF
DNA: TGTGCCAGCTCACCTAATAACTATGGCTACACCTTC

J: TRBJ2-2
D: NA
size: NA
V: TRBV15
length: 17
CDR3: CATSRDTAATGWGELFF
DNA: TGTGCCACCAGCAGAGACACGGCTGCGACGGGTTGGGGGGAGCTGTTTTTT

J: TRBJ2-7
D: NA
size: many
V: TRBV7-9
length: 13
CDR3: CASRPGETYEQYF
DNA: TGTGCCAGCAGGCCAGGGGAAACCTACGAGCAGTACTTC

J: TRBJ1-2
D: NA
size: few
V: TRBV12-3/TRBV12-4
length: 13
CDR3: CASSQQSRDGYTF
DNA: TGTGCCAGCAGTCAACAGAGCCGGGATGGCTACACCTTC

J: TRBJ2-2
D: NA
size: NA
V: TRBV5-5
length: 16
CDR3: CASSFLDGQNTGELFF
DNA: TGTGCCAGCAGCTTTCTAGACGGTCAGAACACCGGGGAGCTGTTTTTT

J: TRBJ2-7
D: NA
size: NA
V: TRBV4-3
length: 14
CDR3: CASSQITGTFEQYF
DNA: TGCGCCAGCAGCCAAATTACCGGGACATTCGAGCAGTACTTC

J: TRBJ1-4
D: TRBD1
size: NA
V: TRBV9
length: 15
CDR3: CASSHLDRGYEKLFF
DNA: TGTGCCAGCAGCCATCTAGACAGGGGGTATGAAAAACTGTTTTTT

J: TRBJ2-1
D: TRBD2
size: few
V: TRBV27
length: 15
CDR3: CASSLLAGGLNEQFF
DNA: TGTGCCAGCAGTTTATTAGCGGGGGGGCTAAATGAGCAGTTCTTC